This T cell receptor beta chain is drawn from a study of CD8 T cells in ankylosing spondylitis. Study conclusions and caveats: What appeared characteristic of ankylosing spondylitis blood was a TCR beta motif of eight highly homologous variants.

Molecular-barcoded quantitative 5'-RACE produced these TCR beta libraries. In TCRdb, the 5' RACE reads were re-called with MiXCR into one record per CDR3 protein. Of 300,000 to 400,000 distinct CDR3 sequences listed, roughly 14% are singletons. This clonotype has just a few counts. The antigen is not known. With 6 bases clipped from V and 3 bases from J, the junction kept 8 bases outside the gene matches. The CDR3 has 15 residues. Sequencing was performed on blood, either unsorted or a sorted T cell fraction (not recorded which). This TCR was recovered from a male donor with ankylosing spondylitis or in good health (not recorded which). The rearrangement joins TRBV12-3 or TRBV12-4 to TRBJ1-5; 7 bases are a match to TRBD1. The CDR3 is CASSPDRVLNQPQHF. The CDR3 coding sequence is TGTGCCAGCAGCCCTGACAGGGTACTCAATCAGCCCCAGCATTTT.